The 22 T cell receptor beta chains in this list originate from one sample, sequenced in a study of molecular identifiers for immune sequencing clone quantification (dated 2018 in TCRdb). The library was prepared using PCR. Instrument used: Illumina HiSeq 4000. The public reads were reanalyzed by TCRdb: fastp trimming at Q25, MiXCR alignment, in-frame beta chains only. All rows with the same CDR3 protein become a single entry with the most common DNA and genes. The sample records 550,000 to 750,000 distinct CDR3 sequences, nearly 20% of which are singletons. 0.85% of the sample belongs to the ten largest clones. Sequencing input: naive CD8+ T cells from blood, with Jurkat cell RNA spiked in. The cell subset or site label on this specimen signifies: FACS-sorted CD8+CD4-CCR7+CD45RA+ naive T cells. These TCRs come from a human donor in good health. Some libraries in this study had Jurkat cell RNA spiked in.

This clonotype was recorded many times. The chain joins TRBV6-1 to TRBJ2-7, with 8 bases fitting TRBD1. The V and J ends lost 3 bases and 2 bases, in that order; junction bases with no gene match: 6. The CDR3 runs 15 residues. Germline-derived CDR1 and CDR2 are MNHNS and SASEGT. The CDR3 protein is CASSDKQQGAYEQYF. CDR3 DNA sequence: TGTGCCAGCAGTGATAAACAACAGGGGGCCTACGAGCAGTACTTC.

There are many counts of this clonotype. The chain joins TRBV20-1 to TRBJ1-6, with D unresolved. This CDR3 has 16 amino acids. V gave up 3 bases and J gave up 0 bases, with 12 bases separating them. Germline CDR1 reads DFQATT; CDR2 reads SNEGSKA (reference sequence). In nucleotides, the CDR3 is TGCAGTGCTAGTTCTCCCCGGGGCTCCTATAATTCACCCCTCCACTTT. It is translated as CSASSPRGSYNSPLHF.

This clonotype was counted many times. The chain links TRBV19 to TRBJ2-7; the D is unclear. The CDR3 is made up of 13 amino acids. Germline values: CDR1 LNHDA, CDR2 SQIVND (reference sequence). Trimming left V 5 bases short and J 7 bases short, with 15 bases between. CDR3 DNA: TGTGCCAGTAGTGCCCCTCCCCTCTGGGAGCAGTACTTC. Translation: CASSAPPLWEQYF.

To note about this clonotype: One end of the junction varies from germline; a read error may be responsible. V is TRBV10-1 and J is TRBJ2-3, with 10 bases aligning to TRBD2. The germline gives CDR1 WNHNN, CDR2 SYGVQD (reference sequence). The CDR3 extends over 18 amino acids. CDR3 in DNA: TGCGCCAGCAGTGAAAACCGACTAGCGGGCCCTAGCACAGATACGCGGTATTTT. As protein: CASSENRLAGPSTDTRYF.

The chain uses TRBV11-2 and TRBJ2-1, with TRBD2 matching over 8 bases. With 1 base clipped from V and 9 bases from J, the junction kept 11 bases outside the gene matches. This CDR3 region has 16 residues. Germline loops: CDR1 SGHAT, CDR2 FQNNGV. The CDR3 DNA reads as TGTGCCAGCAGCTTAGCTAACGGGAGGGCTTCGGGTGAGCAGTTCTTC. Amino acid sequence: CASSLANGRASGEQFF.

There are many counts of this clonotype. This CDR3 reads CASSPGQGAMSTGELFF. In DNA form, the CDR3 reads TGCGCCAGCAGCCCGGGACAGGGGGCGATGAGCACCGGGGAGCTGTTTTTT. V and J are TRBV5-1 and TRBJ2-2, with 12 positions matching TRBD1. J gave up 4 bases and V 4 bases, and 8 bases lay outside the gene matches. CDR3 length: 17 amino acids. Germline-derived CDR1 and CDR2 are SGHRS and YFSETQ.

This clonotype came up many times. V is TRBV7-2 and J is TRBJ1-1; TRBD1 might be the D (5 bases). Trimming took 1 base from V and 4 from J, leaving 10 bases between them. This CDR3 region has 14 residues. Per germline, CDR1 SGHTA and CDR2 FQGNSA. The CDR3 loop reads CASSLVGTGTEAFF. CDR3 nucleotide sequence: TGTGCCAGCAGCTTAGTAGGGACCGGCACTGAAGCTTTCTTT.

To note about this clonotype: One end of the junction fails to match germline, which may point to a read error. This rearrangement joins TRBV20-1 to TRBJ2-6, with 8 bases identical to TRBD2. The germline V gene has CDR1 DFQATT and CDR2 SNEGSKA (reference sequence). The CDR3 loop spans 18 amino acids. DNA of the CDR3: TGCAGTGCTAGAGATATGGCGGGGGGTTACTCTGGGGCCAACGCCCTGACTTTC. Translation: CSARDMAGGYSGANALTF.

This clonotype was detected many times. J is TRBJ2-3 and V is TRBV28; 7 bases agree with TRBD1. Per germline, CDR1 MDHEN and CDR2 SYDVKM. The CDR3 length is 15 residues. V shed 8 bases and J 0 bases; nucleotides not matched to a gene: 8. The CDR3 DNA is TGTGCCAGCCAACAGGGGATGACTAGCACAGATACGCAGTATTTT. The encoded protein is CASQQGMTSTDTQYF. Full variable domain (rest looked up from reference TRBV28 and TRBJ2-3): DVKVTQSSRYLVKRTGEKVFLECVQDMDHENMFWYRQDPGLGLRLIYFSYDVKMKEKGDIPEGYSVSREKKERFSLILESASTNQTSMYLCASQQGMTSTDTQYFGPGTRLTVL.

Remarks on this clonotype: This sequence may be a read error, since a much larger clone differs from it by one base. The chain employs TRBV27 and TRBJ1-1; TRBD1 might be the D (6 bases). The CDR3 spans 16 residues. CDR1 and CDR2 (germline): MNHEY, SMNVEV (reference sequence). CDR3 in DNA: TGTGCCTGCAGTTTATTGGGGGGCGCAAGGGGCACTGAAGCTTTCTTT. Amino acid sequence: CACSLLGGARGTEAFF.

This rearrangement joins TRBV7-2 to TRBJ2-2; D might be TRBD2 (6 bases). The germline V and J ends were trimmed by 4 bases and 4 bases, with 19 bases remaining between them. Germline V gene data show CDR1 as SGHTA and CDR2 as FQGNSA. This CDR3 is built from 17 residues. The CDR3 loop is CASSSRSERVRTGELFF. The CDR3 nucleotides are TGTGCCAGCAGCTCACGGAGCGAGCGGGTGCGCACCGGGGAGCTGTTTTTT.

A note on this clonotype: A much more abundant neighbour one base away suggests this may be a read error. The chain is built from TRBV15 and TRBJ1-5, with D maybe TRBD1 (5 bases). The CDR3 sequence is 16 residues long. Germline-derived CDR1 and CDR2 are LNHNV and YYDKDF (reference sequence). CDR3 DNA sequence: TGTGCCACCAGCAGAGGAATAGGGGCCAGCAATCAGCGCCAGCATTTT. Its translation is CATSRGIGASNQRQHF.

This clonotype was recorded many times. The V and J genes are TRBV7-8 and TRBJ2-1; D possibly corresponds to TRBD2 (6 bases). Deletions cut 4 bases from V and 10 bases from J, with 14 bases between. The CDR3 spans 13 residues. CDR1 is SGHVS, CDR2 FQNEAQ, per germline. The CDR3: CASSWRLGSEQFF. CDR3 bases: TGTGCCAGCAGCTGGAGACTAGGAAGCGAGCAGTTCTTC. Looking up the rest from reference TRBV7-8 and TRBJ2-1 gives the full variable domain: GAGVSQSPRYKVAKRGQDVALRCDPISGHVSLFWYQQALGQGPEFLTYFQNEAQLDKSGLPSDRFFAERPEGSVSTLKIQRTQQEDSAVYLCASSWRLGSEQFFGPGTRLTVL.

This clonotype was observed at least ten times. The rearrangement joins TRBV7-9 to TRBJ1-1, with no clear D. Germline assignment: CDR1 SEHNR and CDR2 FQNEAQ (reference sequence). CDR3 size: 15 residues. Trimming removed 1 base at V and 4 bases at J, with 13 bases between. The CDR3 spells CASSLGLSQFTEAFF. CDR3 nucleotide sequence: TGTGCCAGCAGCTTAGGTCTTAGTCAGTTCACTGAAGCTTTCTTT.

In the case of this clonotype: A read error is possible here, since a much larger clone lies one base away. The V gene is TRBV30, the J gene TRBJ2-7; perhaps D is TRBD1 or TRBD2 (5 bases each). CDR3 length: 14 residues. Looked up from germline, CDR1 is GTSNPN and CDR2 is SVGIG (reference sequence). V lost 3 bases, J lost 4 bases, and 16 bases lay in between. CDR3 protein: CAWSSGTARYEQYF. The CDR3 coding sequence is TGTGCCTGGAGCTCCGGGACGGCCAGATACGAGCAGTACTTC.

This clonotype was recorded many times. This chain connects TRBV10-3 to TRBJ2-1; 8 bases are shared with TRBD1. The CDR3 is 14 amino acids. Germline-derived CDR1 and CDR2 are ENHRY and SYGVKD. V was pared by 3 bases and J by 7 bases, with 5 bases of the junction left unmatched. The CDR3 reads CAISDETGVNEQFF. Written as DNA, the CDR3 is TGTGCCATCAGTGATGAGACAGGGGTGAATGAGCAGTTCTTC.

The sample holds many counts of this clonotype. In DNA, the CDR3 is TGTGCCAGTAGTATTCTTCGGGGCTCCACTGAAGCTTTCTTT. This sequence encodes CASSILRGSTEAFF. The V call is TRBV19, the J call TRBJ1-1; perhaps TRBD1 as D (5 bases). V lost 3 bases, J lost 4 bases, and 12 bases lay in between. The germline gives CDR1 LNHDA, CDR2 SQIVND (reference sequence). The CDR3 runs 14 residues.

Note on this clonotype: This sequence may be a read error, since a much larger clone differs from it by one base. The gene calls are TRBV20-1 and TRBJ2-3; TRBD2 matches at 8 bases. Per the germline V gene, CDR1 is DFQATT and CDR2 is SNEGSKA (reference sequence). This CDR3 has 14 amino acids. DNA for the CDR3: TGCAGTGCTAGGGACGGGGGGGGCACAGATACGCAGTGTTTT. This codes for CSARDGGGTDTQCF.

This clonotype was seen repeatedly, ten times or more. The J gene is TRBJ2-7, the V gene TRBV7-8; the D call may be TRBD1 or TRBD2 (5 bases each). V dropped 5 bases and J dropped 4 bases, with 15 bases sitting between them. The germline V gene has CDR1 SGHVS and CDR2 FQNEAQ. This CDR3 spans 14 amino acids. The CDR3 region is CASSPSGRVYEQYF. Here the CDR3 DNA reads TGTGCCAGCAGCCCGAGCGGCAGGGTATACGAGCAGTACTTC.

There are many counts of this clonotype. The chain recombines TRBV20-1 with TRBJ2-5, with 15 bases that match TRBD2. Germline lookup yields CDR1 DFQATT and CDR2 SNEGSKA (reference sequence). J was trimmed by 4 bases and V by 0 bases; bases with no gene match: 9. The CDR3 runs 18 residues. The chain's CDR3 is CSARDLGLAGGFGETQYF. CDR3 nucleotide sequence: TGCAGTGCTAGAGATTTGGGACTAGCGGGAGGTTTTGGAGAGACCCAGTACTTC.

The chain employs TRBV27 and TRBJ2-7; tentative D call: TRBD1 (6 bases). This CDR3 has 16 residues. Germline V gene lookup returns CDR1 MNHEY and CDR2 SMNVEV (reference sequence). With 6 bases removed from V and 7 bases from J, the gap between germline ends came to 25 bases. CDR3 residues: CASSQLEQGFLGEQYF. CDR3 in DNA: TGTGCCAGCAGCCAACTAGAACAGGGCTTTCTGGGGGAGCAGTACTTC.

This clonotype was seen a handful of times. Because the CDR3 is missing its conserved closing phenylalanine or tryptophan, this is likely a read error. The CDR3 loop is CASSPHTGFNEQYL. The DNA for the CDR3 is TGCGCCAGCAGCCCGCATACAGGGTTCAACGAGCAGTACCTC. The chain has TRBV4-3 and TRBJ2-7; possibly TRBD1 for D (6 bases). The CDR3 contains 14 residues. Between the trimmed V and J ends, which lost 4 bases and 5 bases, there was a span of 15 bases. CDR1 and CDR2 (germline): LGHNA, YSLEER.